The 26 T cell receptor beta chains below were found in one sample sequenced in a study of beta chain features in type 1 diabetes. The sequenced template was cDNA made from the entire isolated RNA. Only in-frame clones appear in the TCRdb table, and some are missing; sequencing was by immunoSEQ multiplex PCR. The sample has just under 150,000 clones; more than 9% are singletons. The sequenced sample consisted of naive CD4+ T cells from blood. The receptors come from a man between 18 and 29 years old in good health.

This clone was picked up a small number of times. The chain recombines TRBV18 with TRBJ2-2; D gene ambiguous. This CDR3 spans 15 amino acids. Germline V gives CDR1 KGHSH, CDR2 LQKENI. The germline V and J ends were trimmed by 4 bases and 2 bases, with 11 bases remaining between them. DNA of the CDR3: TGTGCCAGCTCACAGCGTACTTCCAACACCGGGGAGCTGTTTTTT. Translation gives CASSQRTSNTGELFF.

The V call is TRBV7-2, the J call TRBJ2-7; the match to TRBD1 covers 8 bases. Germline CDR1 is SGHTA and CDR2 is FQGNSA. V was clipped by 4 bases and J by 0 bases; unmatched bases: 2. The CDR3 has 14 amino acids. The CDR3 loop is CASSSTGGSYEQYF. DNA for the CDR3: TGTGCCAGCAGCTCCACAGGGGGCTCCTACGAGCAGTACTTC.

V is TRBV5-4 and J is TRBJ2-5, with TRBD2 as a possible D gene (5 bases). Germline loops: CDR1 SGHNT, CDR2 YYREEE (reference sequence). V lost 3 bases and J 1 base, leaving 13 bases between the germline ends. The CDR3 covers 15 residues. The CDR3 loop reads CASSSLDSSQETQYF. The CDR3 DNA reads as TGTGCCAGCAGCTCGCTGGACTCCAGCCAAGAGACCCAGTACTTC.

This clone has at least ten counts. The chain combines TRBV5-1 with TRBJ2-5; TRBD2 aligns across 12 bases. The CDR3 is made up of 14 amino acids. V lost 3 bases to trimming and J lost 5 bases; unmatched junction nucleotides: 2. The germline CDR1 and CDR2 sequences are SGHRS and YFSETQ. CDR3 bases: TGCGCCAGCAGCTCGGGGACTAGCGGGGAGACCCAGTACTTC. Protein sequence: CASSSGTSGETQYF.

This clone was picked up a small number of times. The J gene is TRBJ2-7, the V gene TRBV10-3; 9 bases fit TRBD1. CDR3 length: 15 residues. J gave up 2 bases and V 0 bases, and 2 bases lay outside the gene matches. Germline CDR1 and CDR2: ENHRY and SYGVKD. The CDR3 reads CAISESRDRAYEQYF. The CDR3 coding sequence is TGTGCCATCAGTGAGTCCCGGGACAGGGCCTACGAGCAGTACTTC.

The genes are TRBV18 and TRBJ2-1; D may be TRBD1 (6 bases). The CDR3 totals 15 residues. V gave up 0 bases and J gave up 4 bases, with 10 bases separating them. Germline V lookup: CDR1 KGHSH, CDR2 LQKENI. The CDR3 sequence: CASSPPSGQYNEQFF. CDR3 in DNA: TGTGCCAGCTCACCACCGTCCGGACAGTACAATGAGCAGTTCTTC.

This clone has only a few counts. The V gene is TRBV27, the J gene TRBJ1-5; 8 positions agree with TRBD1. The CDR3 runs to 15 residues. V was clipped by 6 bases and J by 1 base; unmatched bases: 5. The germline CDR1 and CDR2 sequences are MNHEY and SMNVEV (reference sequence). The DNA for the CDR3 is TGTGCCAGCAGGACCCGACAGGGGAGCAATCAGCCCCAGCATTTT. Protein: CASRTRQGSNQPQHF.

The V call is TRBV7-2, the J call TRBJ2-2; TRBD2 agrees at 7 bases. The J segment lost 6 bases and the V segment lost 8 bases, leaving 9 bases of the junction unmatched. The CDR3 consists of 14 residues. Germline V gives CDR1 SGHTA, CDR2 FQGNSA. The CDR3 here is CASGPLRGSGELFF. The CDR3 DNA is TGTGCCAGCGGCCCGTTGCGGGGGTCCGGGGAGCTGTTTTTT.

There are many counts of this clone. The V and J genes are TRBV29-1 and TRBJ1-1; D is perhaps TRBD1 (6 bases). Germline V gives CDR1 SQVTM, CDR2 ANQGSEA. This CDR3 is 12 amino acids long. Trimming pared 6 bases from V and 4 bases from J, leaving 12 bases between. CDR3 loop: CSVAGGLTEAFF. The CDR3 nucleotides read TGCAGCGTCGCGGGGGGGCTCACTGAAGCTTTCTTT.

This clone was counted between two and nine times. The rearrangement uses TRBV7-9 and TRBJ2-5, with 8 bases matching TRBD2. The CDR3 has 17 amino acids. The V and J ends lost 5 bases and 2 bases, in that order; junction bases with no gene match: 13. Germline CDR1 is SEHNR and CDR2 is FQNEAQ (reference sequence). Written as DNA, the CDR3 is TGTGCCAGCAGCCCCGCGTCGGGCGGGGGGTATCAAGAGACCCAGTACTTC. Translated: CASSPASGGGYQETQYF.

The table lists this clone with a few counts. The rearrangement joins TRBV6-5 to TRBJ2-5, with TRBD1 matching over 10 bases. Looked up from germline, CDR1 is MNHEY and CDR2 is SVGAGI. This CDR3 contains 14 residues. J lost 5 bases, V lost 5 bases, and 5 bases had no gene match. The CDR3 reads CASSGTGEWETQYF. The CDR3 region has the DNA TGTGCCAGCAGTGGGACAGGGGAATGGGAGACCCAGTACTTC.

Remarks on this clone: Mismatch with germline at one junction end may stem from a read error. The J gene is TRBJ2-7, the V gene TRBV5-4, with 10 bases identical to TRBD1. CDR1 and CDR2 (germline): SGHNT, YYREEE (reference sequence). The CDR3 is 14 amino acids. In DNA form, the CDR3 reads TGTGCCAGCAGCTGGGGACAGGGGCGCTACGACCAGTACTTC. Protein product: CASSWGQGRYDQYF.

V is TRBV4-2 and J is TRBJ2-3; 11 nucleotides match TRBD2. The CDR3 contains 15 residues. V trimming: 2 bases; J trimming: 6 bases; junction bases outside the gene matches: 4. Looked up from germline, CDR1 is LGHNA and CDR2 is YNFKEQ. The CDR3 spells CASSQTSGGRDTQYF. The CDR3 DNA is TGTGCCAGCAGCCAAACTAGCGGGGGCCGGGATACGCAGTATTTT.

This clone was seen only a few times. The rearrangement joins TRBV28 to TRBJ1-5, with TRBD1 matching 7 bases. Germline trimming cut 7 bases from V and 7 bases from J; bases unmatched to any gene: 4. CDR1 is MDHEN and CDR2 is SYDVKM in the germline V gene. This CDR3 spans 12 amino acids. CDR3 sequence (DNA): TGTGCCAGCATAGGGGGCGGACAGCCCCAGCATTTT. It translates to CASIGGGQPQHF.

The V and J genes are TRBV11-3 and TRBJ2-1; TRBD2 might be the D (5 bases). The CDR3 is 12 amino acids. Germline CDR1 is SGHNT and CDR2 is YENEEA. V gave up 1 base and J gave up 9 bases, with 7 bases separating them. CDR3 sequence (DNA): TGTGCCAGCAGCTTAGGAGGGAGTGAGCAGTTCTTC. Amino acid sequence: CASSLGGSEQFF.

Ten or more counts support this clone. This chain connects TRBV7-9 to TRBJ2-1; 9 bases match TRBD1. The CDR3 contains 14 residues. CDR1 is SEHNR and CDR2 is FQNEAQ in the germline V gene (reference sequence). The V segment lost 7 bases and the J segment 7 bases; nucleotides outside the gene matches: 8. CDR3 bases: TGTGCCAGCATTACAGGGGGCTCAGGGAATGAGCAGTTCTTC. Its translation is CASITGGSGNEQFF. The complete variable domain, with remaining parts taken from reference TRBV7-9 and TRBJ2-1, reads DTGVSQNPRHKITKRGQNVTFRCDPISEHNRLYWYRQTLGQGPEFLTYFQNEAQLEKSRLLSDRFSAERPKGSFSTLEIQRTEQGDSAMYLCASITGGSGNEQFFGPGTRLTVL.

This clone has more than one count but fewer than ten. This chain connects TRBV4-1 to TRBJ2-3, with 15 nucleotides matching TRBD2. The J segment lost 5 bases and the V segment lost 1 base, leaving 7 bases of the junction unmatched. CDR3 length: 18 residues. The germline gives CDR1 MGHRA, CDR2 YSYEKL. DNA of the CDR3: TGCGCCAGCAGCCAAGGGCTAGGACTAGCGGGGGGGAGAGATACGCAGTATTTT. Translating gives CASSQGLGLAGGRDTQYF.

This clone was seen a few times. The J gene is TRBJ1-2, the V gene TRBV19, with D perhaps TRBD1 (5 bases). CDR3 length equals 14 residues. The germline V gene encodes CDR1 LNHDA and CDR2 SQIVND (reference sequence). The V end was cut by 3 bases, the J end by 2 bases, with 10 bases between. This CDR3 is CASSIPQVNYGYTF. For the CDR3, the DNA is TGTGCCAGTAGTATCCCACAGGTGAACTATGGCTACACCTTC.

This chain connects TRBV4-2 to TRBJ2-6; the D is unclear. CDR1 is LGHNA and CDR2 is YNFKEQ in the germline V gene. The CDR3 has 13 amino acids. Trimming removed 4 bases at V and 3 bases at J, with 4 bases between. This CDR3 is CASSPFGANVLTF. The CDR3 nucleotides read TGTGCCAGCAGCCCCTTTGGGGCCAACGTCCTGACTTTC.

This clone showed up just a few times. The chain has TRBV5-4 and TRBJ2-1; TRBD1 aligns across 9 bases. This CDR3 region has 16 residues. V lost 2 bases and J lost 3; bases outside the gene matches: 6. Germline loops: CDR1 SGHNT, CDR2 YYREEE (reference sequence). The CDR3 sequence is CASSFGGTGIYNEQFF. CDR3 nucleotides: TGTGCCAGCAGCTTCGGGGGGACAGGGATCTACAATGAGCAGTTCTTC.

The V call is TRBV9, the J call TRBJ2-1, with 16 bases lining up with TRBD2. Germline values: CDR1 SGDLS, CDR2 YYNGEE. V gave up 3 bases and J gave up 0 bases; unmatched junction bases: 6. This CDR3 has 19 amino acids. CDR3 residues: CASSASGLAGGRSYNEQFF. In DNA, the CDR3 is TGTGCCAGCAGCGCCTCGGGACTAGCGGGGGGGCGCTCCTACAATGAGCAGTTCTTC.

This clone was detected many times. The gene calls are TRBV7-9 and TRBJ2-1, with D possibly matching TRBD2 (5 bases). V shed 4 bases and J shed 5 bases, with 12 bases lying between them. Germline V gene lookup returns CDR1 SEHNR and CDR2 FQNEAQ (reference sequence). This CDR3 contains 14 residues. The CDR3 DNA sequence: TGTGCCAGCAGCTCTGGACTTGCCCACAATGAGCAGTTCTTC. Translating gives CASSSGLAHNEQFF.

This clone occurred once. The rearrangement links TRBV19 to TRBJ1-2, with D tentatively TRBD1 (6 bases). V was clipped by 1 base and J by 8 bases, with 11 bases between them. The germline gives CDR1 LNHDA, CDR2 SQIVND (reference sequence). There are 13 residues in the CDR3. CDR3 DNA: TGTGCCAGTAGTATAGCAGGGGCGCCCGGCTACACCTTC. It yields the protein CASSIAGAPGYTF.

J is TRBJ1-2 and V is TRBV19; 7 nucleotides match TRBD1. The CDR3 sequence is 16 residues long. Germline values: CDR1 LNHDA, CDR2 SQIVND (reference sequence). Losses at the gene ends were 6 bases for V and 1 base for J; bases not matched to a gene: 11. The chain's CDR3 is CASSPWMDRSNYGYTF. CDR3 nucleotide sequence: TGTGCCAGTAGCCCCTGGATGGACAGGAGTAACTATGGCTACACCTTC.

V usage is TRBV7-3 and J usage is TRBJ2-2; possibly TRBD1 for D (5 bases). Germline V CDR1 and CDR2: SGHTA, FQGTGA. V shed 2 bases and J shed 1 base, with 11 bases lying between them. The CDR3 covers 16 residues. The CDR3 region has the DNA TGTGCCAGCAGCTTATTTCAGGGTCTGAACACCGGGGAGCTGTTTTTT. It is translated as CASSLFQGLNTGELFF.

The J gene is TRBJ2-3, the V gene TRBV6-5; perhaps TRBD2 as D (5 bases). The V end lost 6 bases, the J end lost 0 bases, and 10 bases lay between the germline ends. CDR3 length: 14 amino acids. Germline V lookup: CDR1 MNHEY, CDR2 SVGAGI. CDR3 sequence: CASRPGDSTDTQYF. The DNA of the CDR3 is TGTGCCAGCAGACCCGGGGATAGCACAGATACGCAGTATTTT.